This T cell receptor beta chain was observed in a study of blood T cell repertoires in COVID-19. Study-wide context: Donors in the United States, Italy and Spain gave samples during acute or convalescent COVID-19. PBMCs, B-cell-depleted T cells, or T cells provided the cDNA or gDNA that made up the material.

Source study methods: Reference gene primer amplification in the assay estimated nucleated cell counts. Using immunoSEQ multiplex PCR, the repertoire was profiled, and TCRdb retains in-frame clones only, with some absent. V and J calls and clone size are as listed in that table; D and trimming were resolved from the DNA. Of about 180,000 clones listed, around three quarters are singletons. The CDR3 length is 13 residues. Per germline, CDR1 GTSNPN and CDR2 SVGIG (reference sequence). Worth noting for this clone: One junction end disagrees with the germline gene, perhaps due to a read error.

The chain is built from TRBV30 and TRBJ2-7; D is perhaps TRBD1 (6 bases). The sequencing sample was made of peripheral blood. The clonotype comes from a man aged 65 to 85 with active or convalescent COVID-19. The CDR3 coding sequence is TGTGCCTGGACTCTCAAAGGAGGCGCCCCAGGGGTATTC. Translating it yields CAWTLKGGAPGVF.